Following are 15 T cell receptor delta chains from one sample sequenced in a study of γδ T cells in repeated Plasmodium falciparum infection. TCRdb re-processed the multiplex PCR reads using CATT. The profile covers over 55,000 delta-chain clones, with 1.5% to 2% appearing a single time and approximately 15% taken by the ten largest. Vgamma9/Vdelta2+ and Vdelta2-negative gammadelta T cells were flow-sorted from PBMC for bulk sequencing. Material: gamma-delta T cells from blood. The receptor set was obtained from a pool of human donors (malaria-infected and uninfected, not separated).

This clone is medium-sized by share. J is TRDJ1 and V is TRDV2; TRDD3 agrees at 11 bases. CDR3 length equals 18 residues. V was clipped by 1 base and J by 0 bases; unmatched bases: 9. Germline loops: CDR1 GEAIGNYY, CDR2 EKD. The CDR3 reads CACDTSYWGIRYTDKLIF. The DNA of the CDR3 is TGTGCCTGTGACACGTCGTACTGGGGGATAAGGTACACCGATAAACTCATCTTT.

This clone has ten or more counts. The protein held in TCRdb is that of a much larger clone and does not match this DNA's translation at residue 13, likely because of a read error; the protein shown is translated from the DNA. V is TRDV1 and J is TRDJ1, with a tentative D call TRDD3 (6 bases). The V and J ends lost 0 bases and 0 bases respectively, with 26 bases between them. This CDR3 is 21 amino acids long. Germline CDR1 is TSWWSYY and CDR2 is QGS. The CDR3 loop reads CALGELVPPRGWRIHTDKLIF. The CDR3, as DNA: TGTGCTCTTGGGGAACTTGTACCCCCCCGGGGATGGAGGATACACACCGATAAACTCATCTTT.

In this sample, this clone turned up many times. A read error likely explains why the TCRdb protein, taken from a much larger clone, differs from this DNA's translation at residue 3; the protein shown is translated from the DNA. V and J are TRDV2 and TRDJ1; no clear D gene. The CDR3 runs to 15 residues. CDR1 and CDR2 (germline): GEAIGNYY, EKD. Written as DNA, the CDR3 is TGTGCCCGTGACACGGGCCCATCGTTCACCGATAAACTCATCTTT. It yields the protein CARDTGPSFTDKLIF.

Turning to this clone: TCRdb records a much larger clone's protein for this DNA, with a difference at residue 3 that likely arises from a read error; the protein given is the translation of the DNA. The chain recombines TRDV1 with TRDJ1, with 7 bases fitting TRDD2. TCRdb does not report a J gene; here it was assigned by matching the DNA to germline references. The germline gives CDR1 TSWWSYY, CDR2 QGS. The CDR3 length is 21 residues. The CDR3 loop is CAFGAPFLTGSERRCTDKLIF. DNA of the CDR3: TGTGCTTTTGGGGCCCCCTTCCTGACCGGGTCTGAGAGACGTTGCACCGATAAACTCATCTTT.

As concerns this clone: With a far larger clone one base away, a read error is the likely cause. This sample also contains other DNA sequences that code for the same CDR3. The rearrangement joins TRDV1 to TRDJ1, with TRDD3 matching 7 bases. TCRdb is silent on the J gene; assignment here came from matching the DNA to germline. The CDR3 extends over 19 amino acids. CDR1 and CDR2 from the germline V gene are TSWWSYY and QGS. Here the CDR3 reads CALQLNLGVTSRYTDKLIF. CDR3 coding DNA: TGCGCTCTCCAACTAAACCTGGGGGTCACTTCTAGGTACACCGATAAACTCATCTTT.

This clone has only a few counts. This likely stems from a read error, as it lies one base from a far larger clone. For the V gene the call is TRDV1; the J gene has no call; the D segment call TRDD3 is taken from the table without a DNA check. This CDR3 region has 19 residues. Germline lookup yields CDR1 TSWWSYY and CDR2 QGS. The CDR3 nucleotides are TGTGCTCTTGGGGCGATTACTTGGGGATACTCCGCGTACACCGATAAACTCATCTTC. It specifies CALGAITWGYSAYTDKLIF.

This clone showed up just a few times. A far larger clone is just one base off, so this is likely a read error. Additional DNA sequences in this sample encode the identical CDR3. The chain joins TRDV1 to TRDJ1; D may be TRDD3 (6 bases). This CDR3 has 19 amino acids. Germline CDR1 is TSWWSYY and CDR2 is QGS. DNA of the CDR3: TGTGCTCTTGGGGATGGAGTCCTATGGTTGGGGGCGCACACCGATAAACTTATCTTT. Translating it yields CALGDGVLWLGAHTDKLIF.

The table lists this clone with many counts. TCRdb attributes to this sequence the protein of a much larger clone, which differs from the DNA translation at residue 6; a read error is likely, and the protein displayed is translated from the DNA. The chain couples TRDV1 to TRDJ1, with 13 bases aligning to TRDD3. Assignment of the J gene here rests on matching the DNA to germline, because TCRdb gives none. Germline-derived CDR1 and CDR2 are TSWWSYY and QGS. The CDR3 totals 23 residues. This CDR3 reads CAIGESPSHVLGDTPVYTDKLIF. DNA for the CDR3: TGTGCTATTGGGGAAAGCCCCTCCCACGTACTGGGGGATACGCCAGTGTACACCGATAAACTCATCTTT.

Note on this clone: The protein in TCRdb stems from a much larger clone and differs at residue 11 from this DNA's translation, likely a read error; here the protein is translated from the DNA. The gene calls are TRDV1 and TRDJ1; the D gene is possibly TRDD3 (7 bases). Trimming cost V 0 bases and J 1 base, with 21 bases left between them. This CDR3 comprises 19 residues. The germline gives CDR1 TSWWSYY, CDR2 QGS. CDR3 DNA sequence: TGTGCTCTTGGGGAACTCCGTCCTACATGGAGGATACGCACCGATAAACTCATCTTT. Protein sequence: CALGELRPTWRIRTDKLIF.

In its sample, this clone was seen a few times. The translation of this DNA and the TCRdb protein of a much larger clone differ at residue 8, probably owing to a read error; the protein shown here is translated from the DNA. The V gene is TRDV3, the J gene TRDJ1; 7 bases fit TRDD3. The CDR3 sequence is 16 residues long. Unmatched junction bases numbered 14, after V lost 2 bases and J lost 2 bases. Germline V gene sequence: CDR1 TVYSNPD, CDR2 GDNSRS (reference sequence). CDR3 region: CAFGVLGGIGTDKLIF. CDR3 nucleotides: TGTGCCTTTGGCGTGCTGGGGGGTATCGGGACCGATAAACTCATCTTT.

On this clone itself: For this DNA, TCRdb reports the protein of a much larger clone, which diverges at residue 19, most likely from a read error; the protein presented here is translated directly from the DNA. Here the V gene is TRDV1, but the J gene went uncalled; the table gives TRDD3 as D, unverified against the DNA. The CDR3 is made up of 21 amino acids. CDR1 is TSWWSYY and CDR2 is QGS in the germline V gene. Here the CDR3 DNA reads TGTGCTCTTGGGGAACCTGTGCCCCACTGGGGGATAATGCGCAACACCGATAAACCCATCTTT. Amino acid sequence: CALGEPVPHWGIMRNTDKPIF.

This clone has only a few counts. A far larger clone is one nucleotide away, so this likely arose from a read error. Other nucleotide sequences in the sample specify the same CDR3. V and J are TRDV3 and TRDJ1; 11 nucleotides match TRDD3. The J gene, absent from TCRdb, was called here by matching the DNA to germline. The CDR3 spans 21 residues. V shed 1 base and J 2 bases; nucleotides not matched to a gene: 24. In germline, CDR1 is TVYSNPD, CDR2 GDNSRS (reference sequence). The CDR3 DNA reads as TGTGCCTTTAAGGGTGGGGTTCCTTTCCACTGGGGGATAAAGGGAACCGATAAACTCATCTTT. This translates into CAFKGGVPFHWGIKGTDKLIF.

Only a few counts were recorded for this clone. TCRdb attributes to this sequence the protein of a much larger clone, which differs from the DNA translation at residue 15; a read error is likely, and the protein displayed is translated from the DNA. V and J are TRDV1 and TRDJ1; weak D call: TRDD3 (6 bases). Germline V gives CDR1 TSWWSYY, CDR2 QGS. The CDR3 has 16 residues. The CDR3 region is CALEEAGVGVTDKLTF. The CDR3 coding sequence is TGTGCTCTGGAGGAAGCAGGGGTGGGGGTCACCGATAAACTCACCTTT.

Only a few counts were recorded for this clone. A read error likely explains why the TCRdb protein, taken from a much larger clone, differs from this DNA's translation at residue 9; the protein shown is translated from the DNA. This chain links TRDV2 with TRDJ1; 8 nucleotides line up with TRDD3. V shed 3 bases, J shed 2 bases, and the junction held 31 bases outside the gene matches. The CDR3 runs to 23 residues. Germline V CDR1 and CDR2: GEAIGNYY, EKD. CDR3 DNA: TGTGCCTGTGACTCTGAGGGGGATAGAAGAGAGGTTTTGGGATCTAGTCGTACCGATAAACTCATCTTT. Translating it yields CACDSEGDRREVLGSSRTDKLIF.

This clone was detected ten times or more. This DNA translates differently at residue 19 from the TCRdb protein, which is that of a much larger clone; a read error is likely, and the protein shown is the DNA's own translation. The chain employs TRDV1 and TRDJ1, with 13 bases lining up with TRDD3. Germline loops: CDR1 TSWWSYY, CDR2 QGS. This CDR3 has 26 residues. With 3 bases clipped from V and 0 bases from J, the junction kept 31 bases outside the gene matches. CDR3: CALGDLTSFSRTGGYALLNYTDKLIF. The CDR3 coding sequence is TGTGCTCTTGGGGACCTAACTTCCTTCAGTCGTACTGGGGGATACGCCCTCCTTAATTACACCGATAAACTCATCTTT.